This TCR beta chain came from a study of T cell responses to AZD1222 COVID-19 vaccine. V shed 5 bases and J 6 bases; nucleotides not matched to a gene: 7. Looked up from germline, CDR1 is SGHVS and CDR2 is FQNEAQ. The length of the CDR3 is 15 residues. TCRdb keeps only in-frame clones here, not all; method: immunoSEQ multiplex PCR. The sample carries 75,000 to 95,000 clones, roughly nine tenths recorded once. Note on this clone: Its antigen is unidentified.

Study-wide results and caveats: At 160-218 and 743-854, vaccine-associated CD4 TCRs were dominant, and they spanned spike. Seropositive at baseline were only a handful of AZD1222 recipients. It was only after the peak T cell response that any repertoires were sampled.

This specimen consisted of peripheral blood, obtained on day 0 of AZD1222 vaccination. This clonotype was obtained from an adult in good health. The chain has TRBV7-8 and TRBJ2-2, with 9 nucleotides matching TRBD1. DNA of the CDR3: TGTGCCAGCAGCCTACAGGGACAGGGACCCGGGGAGCTGTTTTTT. Residues: CASSLQGQGPGELFF. Using reference TRBV7-8 and TRBJ2-2 for the parts outside the CDR3, the full variable domain is GAGVSQSPRYKVAKRGQDVALRCDPISGHVSLFWYQQALGQGPEFLTYFQNEAQLDKSGLPSDRFFAERPEGSVSTLKIQRTQQEDSAVYLCASSLQGQGPGELFFGEGSRLTVL.